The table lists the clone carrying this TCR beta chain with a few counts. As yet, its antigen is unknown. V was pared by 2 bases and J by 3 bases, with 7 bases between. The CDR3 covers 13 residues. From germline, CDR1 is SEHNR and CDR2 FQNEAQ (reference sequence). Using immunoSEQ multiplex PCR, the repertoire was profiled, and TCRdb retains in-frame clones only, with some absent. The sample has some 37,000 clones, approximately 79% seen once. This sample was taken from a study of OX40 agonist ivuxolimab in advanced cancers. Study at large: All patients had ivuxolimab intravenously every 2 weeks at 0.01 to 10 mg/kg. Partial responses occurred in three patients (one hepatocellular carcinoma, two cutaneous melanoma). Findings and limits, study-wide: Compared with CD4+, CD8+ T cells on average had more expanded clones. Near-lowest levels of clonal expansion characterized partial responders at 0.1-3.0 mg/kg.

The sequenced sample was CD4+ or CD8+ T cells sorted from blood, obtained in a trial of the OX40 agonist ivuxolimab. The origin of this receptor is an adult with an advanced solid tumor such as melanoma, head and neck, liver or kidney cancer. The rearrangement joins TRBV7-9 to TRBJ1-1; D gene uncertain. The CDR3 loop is CASSLIVDTEAFF. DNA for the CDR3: TGTGCCAGCAGCTTAATTGTTGACACTGAAGCTTTCTTT. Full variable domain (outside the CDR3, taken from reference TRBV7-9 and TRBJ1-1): DTGVSQNPRHKITKRGQNVTFRCDPISEHNRLYWYRQTLGQGPEFLTYFQNEAQLEKSRLLSDRFSAERPKGSFSTLEIQRTEQGDSAMYLCASSLIVDTEAFFGQGTRLTVV.